This T cell receptor beta chain was identified in a study of identical twins. Study-wide findings and caveats: Memory repertoires lacked the insertion deficit that abundant cord blood beta clonotypes showed. Excess low generation probability was seen in twin-shared out-of-frame alpha sequences. Invariant cells of the MAIT and iNKT types might have partly distorted the zero-insertion analyses.

TCRdb ran MiXCR on the 5' RACE reads and lists one entry per CDR3 protein. The sample consists of approximately 1.8 million distinct CDR3 sequences, around 33% of them appearing once. The CDR3 contains 15 residues. The V gene end was trimmed by 2 bases and the J gene end by 3 bases; junction bases not matched to a gene: 1. This clonotype was seen at least ten times. Its antigen is still unknown. The chain recombines TRBV12-3 or TRBV12-4 with TRBJ2-6; 7 bases fit TRBD2. The specimen sequenced was cord blood. The clonotype originates from a newborn girl in good health. CDR3 amino acids: CASSLRTSGANVLTF. For the CDR3, the DNA is TGTGCCAGCAGTTTACGGACTAGTGGGGCCAACGTCCTGACTTTC.